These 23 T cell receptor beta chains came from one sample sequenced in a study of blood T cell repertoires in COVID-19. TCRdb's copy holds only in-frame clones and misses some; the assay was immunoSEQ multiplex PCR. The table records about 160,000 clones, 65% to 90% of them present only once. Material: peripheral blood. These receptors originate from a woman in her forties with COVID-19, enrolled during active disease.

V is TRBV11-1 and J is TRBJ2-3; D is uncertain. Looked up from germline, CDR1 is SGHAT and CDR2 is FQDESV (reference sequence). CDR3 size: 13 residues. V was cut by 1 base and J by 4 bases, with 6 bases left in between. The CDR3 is CASSLELPDTQYF. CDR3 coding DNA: TGTGCCAGCAGCTTAGAACTTCCAGATACGCAGTATTTT.

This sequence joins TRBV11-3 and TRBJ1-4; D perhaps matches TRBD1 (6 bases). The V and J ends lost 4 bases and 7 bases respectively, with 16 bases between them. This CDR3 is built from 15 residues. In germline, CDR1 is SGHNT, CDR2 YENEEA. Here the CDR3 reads CASSSFPYRAEKLFF. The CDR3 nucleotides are TGTGCCAGCAGCTCGTTTCCATACAGGGCTGAAAAACTGTTTTTT.

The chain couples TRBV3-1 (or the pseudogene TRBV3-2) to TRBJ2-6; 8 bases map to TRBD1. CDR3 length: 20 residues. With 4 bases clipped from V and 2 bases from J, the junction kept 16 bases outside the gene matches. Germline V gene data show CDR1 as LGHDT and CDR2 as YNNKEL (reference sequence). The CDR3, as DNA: TGTGCCAGCAGCCCCGAAGTTTGGACAGGGCGTTTAGCTGGGGCCAACGTCCTGACTTTC. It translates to CASSPEVWTGRLAGANVLTF.

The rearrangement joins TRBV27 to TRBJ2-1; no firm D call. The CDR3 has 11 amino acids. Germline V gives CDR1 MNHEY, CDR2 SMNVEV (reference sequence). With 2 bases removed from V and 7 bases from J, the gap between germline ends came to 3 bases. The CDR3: CASSLRNEQFF. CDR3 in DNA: TGTGCCAGCAGTTTACGGAATGAGCAGTTCTTC.

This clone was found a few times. CDR3 coding DNA: TGTGCCAGCAGCTTAGGAGGCGGCCTACTAAACAATGAGCAGTTCTTC. Residues: CASSLGGGLLNNEQFF. This chain uses TRBV7-3 with TRBJ2-1, with a weak D call TRBD2 (5 bases). Between the trimmed V and J ends, which lost 2 bases and 5 bases, there was a span of 16 bases. Germline V lookup: CDR1 SGHTA, CDR2 FQGTGA. This CDR3 is built from 16 residues.

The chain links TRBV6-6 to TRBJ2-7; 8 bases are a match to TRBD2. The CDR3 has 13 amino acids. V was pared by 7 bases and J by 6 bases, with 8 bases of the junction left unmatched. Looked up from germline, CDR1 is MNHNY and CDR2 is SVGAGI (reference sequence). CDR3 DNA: TGTGCCAGCAACAAGGCTAGCGGGTCCGAGCAGTACTTC. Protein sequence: CASNKASGSEQYF.

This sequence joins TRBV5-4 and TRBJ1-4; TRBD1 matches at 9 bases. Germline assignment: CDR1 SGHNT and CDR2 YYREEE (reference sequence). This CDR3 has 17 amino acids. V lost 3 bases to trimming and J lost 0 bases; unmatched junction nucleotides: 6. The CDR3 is CASSSYRGPSTNEKLFF. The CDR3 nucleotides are TGTGCCAGCAGCTCCTACAGGGGGCCCTCAACTAATGAAAAACTGTTTTTT.

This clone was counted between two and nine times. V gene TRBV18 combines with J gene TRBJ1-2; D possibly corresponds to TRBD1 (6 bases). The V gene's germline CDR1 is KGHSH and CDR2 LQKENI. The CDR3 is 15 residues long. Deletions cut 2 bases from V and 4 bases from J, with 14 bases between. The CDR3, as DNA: TGTGCCAGCTCACCATACGGGGACATAAGCTATGGCTACACCTTC. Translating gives CASSPYGDISYGYTF. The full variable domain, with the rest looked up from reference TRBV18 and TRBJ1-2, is NAGVMQNPRHLVRRRGQEARLRCSPMKGHSHVYWYRQLPEEGLKFMVYLQKENIIDESGMPKERFSAEFPKEGPSILRIQQVVRGDSAAYFCASSPYGDISYGYTFGSGTRLTVV.

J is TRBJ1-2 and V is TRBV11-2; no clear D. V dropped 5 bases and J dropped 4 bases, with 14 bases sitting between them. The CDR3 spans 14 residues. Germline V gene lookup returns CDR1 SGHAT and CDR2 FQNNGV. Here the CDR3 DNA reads TGTGCCAGCAGCCCCACCGAGGTTACCTATGGCTACACCTTC. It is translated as CASSPTEVTYGYTF.

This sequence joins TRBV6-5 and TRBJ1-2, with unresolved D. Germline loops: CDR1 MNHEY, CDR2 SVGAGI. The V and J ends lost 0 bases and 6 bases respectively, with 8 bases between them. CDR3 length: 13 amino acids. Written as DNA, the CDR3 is TGTGCCAGCAGTTACTCAGCGATTGATGGCTACACCTTC. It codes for CASSYSAIDGYTF.

The CDR3 DNA reads TGTGCCAGTAGTATCGACTCCTCACTTTACGAGCAGTACTTC. Translating gives CASSIDSSLYEQYF. The chain recombines TRBV19 with TRBJ2-7; no firm D call. There are 14 residues in the CDR3. Germline values: CDR1 LNHDA, CDR2 SQIVND (reference sequence). With 3 bases removed from V and 4 bases from J, the gap between germline ends came to 13 bases.

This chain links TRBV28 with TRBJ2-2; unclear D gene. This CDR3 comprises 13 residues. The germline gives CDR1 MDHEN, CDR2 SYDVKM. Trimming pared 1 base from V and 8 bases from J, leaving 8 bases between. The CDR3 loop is CASSLYLTGELFF. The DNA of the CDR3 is TGTGCCAGCAGTTTATACCTGACAGGGGAGCTGTTTTTT.

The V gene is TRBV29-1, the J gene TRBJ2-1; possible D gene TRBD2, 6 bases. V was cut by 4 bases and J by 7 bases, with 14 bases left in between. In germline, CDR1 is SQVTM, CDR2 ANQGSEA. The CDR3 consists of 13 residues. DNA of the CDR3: TGCAGCGTTGTACCCTCGGGAGTAAATGAGCAGTTCTTC. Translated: CSVVPSGVNEQFF.

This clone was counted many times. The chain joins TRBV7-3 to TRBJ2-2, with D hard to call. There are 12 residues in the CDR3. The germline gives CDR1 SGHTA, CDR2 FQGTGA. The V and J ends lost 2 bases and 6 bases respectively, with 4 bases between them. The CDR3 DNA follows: TGTGCCAGCAGCTTATCTGCCGGGGAGCTGTTTTTT. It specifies CASSLSAGELFF.

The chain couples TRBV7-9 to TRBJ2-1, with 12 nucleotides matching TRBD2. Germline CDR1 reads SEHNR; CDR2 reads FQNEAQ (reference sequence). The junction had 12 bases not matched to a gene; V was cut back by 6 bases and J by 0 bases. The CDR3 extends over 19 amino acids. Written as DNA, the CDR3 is TGTGCCAGCAGACCAGGGCCTAAGACTAGCGGGAGCTCCTACAATGAGCAGTTCTTC. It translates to CASRPGPKTSGSSYNEQFF.

The CDR3 sequence: CATPSIGGELGPEQYV. The DNA of the CDR3 is TGTGCCACGCCTTCAATCGGCGGGGAATTGGGGCCCGAGCAGTACGTC. The genes are TRBV6-4 and TRBJ2-7, with a tentative D call TRBD2 (6 bases). Germline V lookup: CDR1 MRHNA, CDR2 SNTAGT. The CDR3 has 16 amino acids. Trimming stripped 10 bases from V and 6 bases from J, with 28 bases between.

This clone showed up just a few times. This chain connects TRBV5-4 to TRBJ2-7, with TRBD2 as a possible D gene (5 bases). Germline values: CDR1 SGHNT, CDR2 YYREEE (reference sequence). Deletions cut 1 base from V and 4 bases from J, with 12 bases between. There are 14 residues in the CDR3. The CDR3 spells CASSLFLGGYEQYF. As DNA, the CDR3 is TGTGCCAGCAGCTTGTTCTTGGGCGGGTACGAGCAGTACTTC.

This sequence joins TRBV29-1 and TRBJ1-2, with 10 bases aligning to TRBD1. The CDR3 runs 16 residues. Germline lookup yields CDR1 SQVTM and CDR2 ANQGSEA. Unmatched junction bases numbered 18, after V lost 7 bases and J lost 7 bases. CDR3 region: CSEGRDRGIGRCGYTF. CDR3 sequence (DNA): TGCAGCGAGGGGCGGGACAGGGGAATAGGAAGGTGTGGCTACACCTTC.

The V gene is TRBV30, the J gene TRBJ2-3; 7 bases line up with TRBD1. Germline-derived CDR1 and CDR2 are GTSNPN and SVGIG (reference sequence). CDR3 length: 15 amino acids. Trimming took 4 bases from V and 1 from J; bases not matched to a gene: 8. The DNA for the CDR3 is TGTGCCTGGACAGGGGGAGAAGGAGGCACAGATACGCAGTATTTT. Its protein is CAWTGGEGGTDTQYF.

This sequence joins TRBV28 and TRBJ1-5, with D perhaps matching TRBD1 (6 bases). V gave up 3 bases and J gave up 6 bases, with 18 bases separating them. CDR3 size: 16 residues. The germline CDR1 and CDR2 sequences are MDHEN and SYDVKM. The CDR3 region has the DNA TGTGCCAGCAGTTTGTCCGGGACAATTTTTCGTCAGCCCCAGCATTTT. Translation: CASSLSGTIFRQPQHF.

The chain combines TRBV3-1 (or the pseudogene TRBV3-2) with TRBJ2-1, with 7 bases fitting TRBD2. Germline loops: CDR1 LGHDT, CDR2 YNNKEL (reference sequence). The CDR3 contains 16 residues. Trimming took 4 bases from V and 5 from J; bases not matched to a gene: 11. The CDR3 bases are TGTGCCAGCAGCCCCTATTGGGGGGGGTCCGACAATGAGCAGTTCTTC. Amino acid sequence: CASSPYWGGSDNEQFF.

Here the CDR3 reads CASSYSGVADEQFF. Here the CDR3 DNA reads TGTGCCAGCAGTTACTCAGGGGTTGCTGATGAGCAGTTCTTC. The gene calls are TRBV6-5 and TRBJ2-1; D perhaps matches TRBD1 (5 bases). The germline CDR1 and CDR2 sequences are MNHEY and SVGAGI. This CDR3 is 14 amino acids long. V dropped 0 bases and J dropped 8 bases, with 11 bases sitting between them.

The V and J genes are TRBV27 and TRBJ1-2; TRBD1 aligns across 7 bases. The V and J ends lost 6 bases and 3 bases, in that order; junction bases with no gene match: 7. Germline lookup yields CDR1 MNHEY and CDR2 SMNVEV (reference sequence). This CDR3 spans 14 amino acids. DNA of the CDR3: TGTGCCAGCAGAGACTCCGGGACAGACTATGGCTACACCTTC. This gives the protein CASRDSGTDYGYTF.